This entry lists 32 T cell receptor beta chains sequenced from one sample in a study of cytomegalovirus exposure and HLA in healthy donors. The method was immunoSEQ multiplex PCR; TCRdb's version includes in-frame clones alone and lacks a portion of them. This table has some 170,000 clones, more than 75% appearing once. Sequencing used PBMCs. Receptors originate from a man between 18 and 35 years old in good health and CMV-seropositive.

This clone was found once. CDR3 residues: CASSLKGWGANVLTF. DNA of the CDR3: TGTGCCAGCAGTTTGAAGGGGTGGGGGGCCAACGTCCTGACTTTC. The genes are TRBV27 and TRBJ2-6; D is perhaps TRBD1 (5 bases). Between the trimmed V and J ends, which lost 3 bases and 4 bases, there was a span of 10 bases. Germline V gives CDR1 MNHEY, CDR2 SMNVEV (reference sequence). The CDR3 sequence is 15 residues long.

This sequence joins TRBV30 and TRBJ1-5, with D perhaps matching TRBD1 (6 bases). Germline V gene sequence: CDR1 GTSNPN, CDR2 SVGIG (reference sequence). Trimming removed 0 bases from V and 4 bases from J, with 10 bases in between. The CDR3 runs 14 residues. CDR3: CAWSVGQGNQPQHF. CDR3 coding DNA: TGTGCCTGGAGTGTCGGGCAGGGGAATCAGCCCCAGCATTTT.

CDR3 nucleotides: TGCAGCGTTGGGTTGACAGCAACTAATGAAAAACTGTTTTTT. The encoded protein is CSVGLTATNEKLFF. This rearrangement joins TRBV29-1 to TRBJ1-4; D perhaps matches TRBD1 (5 bases). V shed 4 bases and J shed 0 bases, with 9 bases lying between them. Per the germline V gene, CDR1 is SQVTM and CDR2 is ANQGSEA. The CDR3 totals 14 residues.

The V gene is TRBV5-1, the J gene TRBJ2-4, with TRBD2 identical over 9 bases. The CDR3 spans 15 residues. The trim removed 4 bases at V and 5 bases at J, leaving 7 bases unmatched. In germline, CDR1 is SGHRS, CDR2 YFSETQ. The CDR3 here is CASSRAGGGENIQYF. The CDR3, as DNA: TGCGCCAGCAGCCGAGCGGGGGGAGGCGAAAACATTCAGTACTTC. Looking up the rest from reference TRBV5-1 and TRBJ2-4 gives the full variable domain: KAGVTQTPRYLIKTRGQQVTLSCSPISGHRSVSWYQQTPGQGLQFLFEYFSETQRNKGNFPGRFSGRQFSNSRSEMNVSTLELGDSALYLCASSRAGGGENIQYFGAGTRLSVL.

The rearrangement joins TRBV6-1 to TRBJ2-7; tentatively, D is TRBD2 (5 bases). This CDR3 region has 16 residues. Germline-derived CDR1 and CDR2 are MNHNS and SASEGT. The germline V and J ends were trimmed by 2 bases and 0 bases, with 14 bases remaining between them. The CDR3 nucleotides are TGTGCCAGCAGTGAATTTTTAGCGACAATCTCCTACGAGCAGTACTTC. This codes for CASSEFLATISYEQYF.

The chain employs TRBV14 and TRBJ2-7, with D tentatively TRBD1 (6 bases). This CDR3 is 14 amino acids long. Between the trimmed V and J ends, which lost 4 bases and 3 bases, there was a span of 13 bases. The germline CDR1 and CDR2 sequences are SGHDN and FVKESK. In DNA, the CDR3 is TGTGCCAGCAGCCCGACAGGTCTGATCTACGAGCAGTACTTC. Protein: CASSPTGLIYEQYF.

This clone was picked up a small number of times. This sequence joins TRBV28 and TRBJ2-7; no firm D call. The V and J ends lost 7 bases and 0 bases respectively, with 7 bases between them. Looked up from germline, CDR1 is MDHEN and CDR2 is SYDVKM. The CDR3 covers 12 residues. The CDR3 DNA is TGTGCCAGCATCGGTACCTCCTACGAGCAGTACTTC. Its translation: CASIGTSYEQYF.

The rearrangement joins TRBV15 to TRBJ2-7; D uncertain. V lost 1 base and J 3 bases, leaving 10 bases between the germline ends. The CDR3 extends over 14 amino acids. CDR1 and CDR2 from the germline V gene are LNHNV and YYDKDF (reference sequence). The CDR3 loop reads CATSRGQVFYEQYF. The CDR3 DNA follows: TGTGCCACCAGCAGAGGCCAGGTCTTCTACGAGCAGTACTTC.

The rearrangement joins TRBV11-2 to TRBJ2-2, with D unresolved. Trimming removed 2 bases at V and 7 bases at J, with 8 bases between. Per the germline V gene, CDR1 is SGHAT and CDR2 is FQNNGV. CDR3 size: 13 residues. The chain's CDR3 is CASSLSPGGELFF. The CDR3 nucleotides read TGTGCCAGCAGCTTATCTCCCGGCGGGGAGCTGTTTTTT.

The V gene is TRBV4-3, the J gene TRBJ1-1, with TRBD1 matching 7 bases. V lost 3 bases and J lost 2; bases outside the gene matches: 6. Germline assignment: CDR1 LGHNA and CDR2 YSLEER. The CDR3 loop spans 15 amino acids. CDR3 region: CASSQGQSKNTEAFF. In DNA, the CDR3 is TGCGCCAGCAGCCAGGGACAGTCAAAAAACACTGAAGCTTTCTTT.

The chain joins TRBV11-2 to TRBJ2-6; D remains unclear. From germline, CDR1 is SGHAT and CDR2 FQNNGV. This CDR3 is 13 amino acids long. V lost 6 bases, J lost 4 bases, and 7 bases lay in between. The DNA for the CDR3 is TGTGCCAGCAGACTACTGGGGGCCAACGTCCTGACTTTC. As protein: CASRLLGANVLTF.

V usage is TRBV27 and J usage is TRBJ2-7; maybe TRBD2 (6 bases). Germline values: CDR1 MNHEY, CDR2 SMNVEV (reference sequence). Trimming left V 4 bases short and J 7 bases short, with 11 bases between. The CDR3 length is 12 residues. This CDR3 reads CASSSGVREQYF. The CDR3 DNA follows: TGTGCCAGCAGTTCGGGGGTGAGAGAGCAGTACTTC.

CDR3 DNA sequence: TGCGCCAGCAGCCCCTTACAGGGTCTCTCCTACAATGAGCAGTTCTTC. Translation gives CASSPLQGLSYNEQFF. This chain joins TRBV4-1 and TRBJ2-1, with D maybe TRBD1 (6 bases). The CDR3 spans 16 residues. V lost 4 bases and J 0 bases, leaving 13 bases between the germline ends. CDR1 and CDR2 (germline): MGHRA, YSYEKL.

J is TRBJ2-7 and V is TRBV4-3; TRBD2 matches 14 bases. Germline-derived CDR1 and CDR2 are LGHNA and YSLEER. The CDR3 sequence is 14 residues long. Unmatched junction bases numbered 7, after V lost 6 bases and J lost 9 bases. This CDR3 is CASSPGLAGVRQYF. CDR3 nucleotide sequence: TGCGCCAGCAGTCCGGGACTAGCGGGAGTGCGGCAGTACTTC.

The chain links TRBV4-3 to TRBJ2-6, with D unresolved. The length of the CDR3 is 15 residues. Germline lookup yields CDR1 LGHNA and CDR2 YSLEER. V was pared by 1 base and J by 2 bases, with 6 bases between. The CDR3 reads CASSQARAGANVLTF. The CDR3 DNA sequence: TGCGCCAGCAGCCAAGCGAGAGCTGGGGCCAACGTCCTGACTTTC.

CDR3 DNA sequence: TGTGCCAGCAGCGCCGGAGGGGCGGCCCTCGGGCATACGCAGTATTTT. Translation gives CASSAGGAALGHTQYF. This chain connects TRBV9 to TRBJ2-3, with D perhaps TRBD2 (6 bases). Trimming removed 3 bases from V and 7 bases from J, with 21 bases in between. Germline CDR1 and CDR2: SGDLS and YYNGEE. The CDR3 runs to 16 residues.

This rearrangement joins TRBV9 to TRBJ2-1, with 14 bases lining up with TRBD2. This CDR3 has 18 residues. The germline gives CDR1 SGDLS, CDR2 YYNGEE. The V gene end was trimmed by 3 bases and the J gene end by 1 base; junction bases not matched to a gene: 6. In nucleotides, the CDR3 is TGTGCCAGCAGCGGGGGACTAGCGGGAGAGGGATCCTACAATGAGCAGTTCTTC. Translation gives CASSGGLAGEGSYNEQFF.

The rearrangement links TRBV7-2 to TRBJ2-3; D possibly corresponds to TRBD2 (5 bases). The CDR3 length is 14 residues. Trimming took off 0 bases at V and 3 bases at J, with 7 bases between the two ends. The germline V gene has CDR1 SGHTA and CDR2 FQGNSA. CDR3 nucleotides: TGTGCCAGCAGCTTAGCGGTAGCGACAGATACGCAGTATTTT. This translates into CASSLAVATDTQYF. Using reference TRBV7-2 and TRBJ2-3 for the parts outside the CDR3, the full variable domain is GAGVSQSPSNKVTEKGKDVELRCDPISGHTALYWYRQSLGQGLEFLIYFQGNSAPDKSGLPSDRFSAERTGGSVSTLTIQRTQQEDSAVYLCASSLAVATDTQYFGPGTRLTVL.

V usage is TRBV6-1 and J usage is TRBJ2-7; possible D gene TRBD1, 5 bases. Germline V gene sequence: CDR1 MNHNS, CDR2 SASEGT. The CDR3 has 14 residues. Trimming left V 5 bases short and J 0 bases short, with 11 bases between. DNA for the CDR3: TGTGCCAGCAGTTATACAGGAGCCTCCTACGAGCAGTACTTC. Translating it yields CASSYTGASYEQYF.

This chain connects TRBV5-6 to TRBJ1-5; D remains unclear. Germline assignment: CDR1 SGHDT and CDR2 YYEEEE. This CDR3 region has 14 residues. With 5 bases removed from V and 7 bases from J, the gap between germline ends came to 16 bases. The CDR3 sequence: CASRRGGSGQPQHF. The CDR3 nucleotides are TGTGCCAGCAGACGCGGAGGGTCGGGCCAGCCCCAGCATTTT.

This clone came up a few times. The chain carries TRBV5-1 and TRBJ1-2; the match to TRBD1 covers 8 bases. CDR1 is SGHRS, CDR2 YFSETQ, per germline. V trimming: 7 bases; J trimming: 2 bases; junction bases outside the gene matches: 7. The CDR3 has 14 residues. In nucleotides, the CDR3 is TGCGCCAGCTCGGGACAGGAAGGGAACTATGGCTACACCTTC. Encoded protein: CASSGQEGNYGYTF.

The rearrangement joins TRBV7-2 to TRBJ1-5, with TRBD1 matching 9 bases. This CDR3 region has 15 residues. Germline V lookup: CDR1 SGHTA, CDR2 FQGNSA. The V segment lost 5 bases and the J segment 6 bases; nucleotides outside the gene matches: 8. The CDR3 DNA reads TGTGCCAGCAGCCCACGGACAGGGGTTGGTCAGCCCCAGCATTTT. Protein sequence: CASSPRTGVGQPQHF. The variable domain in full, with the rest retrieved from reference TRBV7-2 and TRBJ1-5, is GAGVSQSPSNKVTEKGKDVELRCDPISGHTALYWYRQSLGQGLEFLIYFQGNSAPDKSGLPSDRFSAERTGGSVSTLTIQRTQQEDSAVYLCASSPRTGVGQPQHFGDGTRLSIL.

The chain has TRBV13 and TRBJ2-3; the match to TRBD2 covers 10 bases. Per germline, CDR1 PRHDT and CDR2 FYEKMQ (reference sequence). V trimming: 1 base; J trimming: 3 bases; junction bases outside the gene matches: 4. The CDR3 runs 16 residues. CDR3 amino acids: CASSLVLAGATDTQYF. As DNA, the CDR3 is TGTGCCAGCAGCTTAGTTCTAGCGGGAGCGACAGATACGCAGTATTTT.

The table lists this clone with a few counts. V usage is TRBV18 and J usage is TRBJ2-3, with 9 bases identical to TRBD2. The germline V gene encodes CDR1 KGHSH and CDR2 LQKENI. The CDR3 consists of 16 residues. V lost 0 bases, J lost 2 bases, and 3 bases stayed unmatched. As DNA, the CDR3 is TGTGCCAGCTCACCACCGCTAGCGGGGCCCACAGATACGCAGTATTTT. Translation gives CASSPPLAGPTDTQYF.

The CDR3 nucleotides read TGTGCCAGTAGTATATCAACAGGGGGAGAGACCCAGTACTTC. Its protein product is CASSISTGGETQYF. The chain has TRBV19 and TRBJ2-5; 8 positions match TRBD1. The germline CDR1 and CDR2 sequences are LNHDA and SQIVND (reference sequence). V shed 2 bases and J 4 bases; nucleotides not matched to a gene: 3. This CDR3 contains 14 residues.

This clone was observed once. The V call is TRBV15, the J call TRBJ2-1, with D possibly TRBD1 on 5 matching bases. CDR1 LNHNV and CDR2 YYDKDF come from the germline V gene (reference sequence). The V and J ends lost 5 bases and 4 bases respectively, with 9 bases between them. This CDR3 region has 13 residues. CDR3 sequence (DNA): TGTGCCACCAGCGGTCAGGGTTACAATGAGCAGTTCTTC. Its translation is CATSGQGYNEQFF.

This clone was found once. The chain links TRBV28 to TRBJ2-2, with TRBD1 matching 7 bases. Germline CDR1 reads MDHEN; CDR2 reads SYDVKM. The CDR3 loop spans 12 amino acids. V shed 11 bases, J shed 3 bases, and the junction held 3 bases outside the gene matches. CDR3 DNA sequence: TGTGCCGAGGGGGCGGACACCGGGGAGCTGTTTTTT. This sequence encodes CAEGADTGELFF.

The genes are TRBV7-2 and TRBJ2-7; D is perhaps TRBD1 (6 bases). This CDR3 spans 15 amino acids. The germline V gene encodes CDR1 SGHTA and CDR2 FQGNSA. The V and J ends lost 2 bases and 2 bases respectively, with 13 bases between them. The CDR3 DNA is TGTGCCAGCAGCTTAACCCCTTGGGGGCCCTACGAGCAGTACTTC. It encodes CASSLTPWGPYEQYF.

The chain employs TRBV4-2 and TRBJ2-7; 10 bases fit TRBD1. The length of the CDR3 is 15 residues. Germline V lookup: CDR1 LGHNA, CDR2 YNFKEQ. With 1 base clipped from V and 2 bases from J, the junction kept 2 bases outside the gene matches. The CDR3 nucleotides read TGTGCCAGCAGCCAAGGGGACAGGGGCGCCTACGAGCAGTACTTC. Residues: CASSQGDRGAYEQYF.

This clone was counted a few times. The CDR3 DNA follows: TGTGCCAGCAGTGAATGGAGACTAGACTCCTACGAGCAGTACTTC. This gives the protein CASSEWRLDSYEQYF. This sequence joins TRBV6-1 and TRBJ2-7; perhaps TRBD2 as D (6 bases). This CDR3 is built from 15 residues. V was trimmed by 2 bases and J by 0 bases, leaving 11 bases between them. In germline, CDR1 is MNHNS, CDR2 SASEGT.

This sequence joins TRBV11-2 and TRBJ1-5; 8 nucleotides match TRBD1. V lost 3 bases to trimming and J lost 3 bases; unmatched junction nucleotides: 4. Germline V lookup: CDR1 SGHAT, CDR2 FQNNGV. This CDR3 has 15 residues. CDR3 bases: TGTGCCAGCAGCTTTGGGACAGGCCTCAATCAGCCCCAGCATTTT. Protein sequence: CASSFGTGLNQPQHF.

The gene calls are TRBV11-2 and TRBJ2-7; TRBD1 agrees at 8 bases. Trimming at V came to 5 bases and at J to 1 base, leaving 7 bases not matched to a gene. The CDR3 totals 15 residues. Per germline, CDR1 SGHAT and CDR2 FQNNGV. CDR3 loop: CASSLQGARSYEQYF. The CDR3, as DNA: TGTGCCAGCAGCCTCCAGGGGGCAAGGTCCTACGAGCAGTACTTC.